The 27 T cell receptor beta chains below all came from one sample that was sequenced in a study of T cells after yellow fever vaccination. TCRdb reprocessed the 5' RACE reads with MiXCR, giving one entry per CDR3 protein. The repertoire holds hundreds of thousands of distinct CDR3 sequences, with around 3.9% as singletons. The specimen comprised PBMCs, sampled on the day of the yellow fever booster vaccination. Source of these receptors: a man aged 18 to 29 who received the YFV17D yellow fever vaccine.

This clonotype has a count of ten or more. The genes are TRBV12-3 or TRBV12-4 and TRBJ1-3, with a possible D match to TRBD1 (5 bases). The CDR3 contains 14 residues. Between the trimmed V and J ends, which lost 11 bases and 3 bases, there was a span of 17 bases. The chain's CDR3 is CAGGRAPLGNTIYF. Here the CDR3 DNA reads TGTGCCGGGGGAAGGGCGCCGCTTGGAAACACCATATATTTT.

The table lists this clonotype with many counts. The chain recombines TRBV5-5 with TRBJ2-4, with TRBD2 matching 10 bases. V lost 6 bases, J lost 8 bases, and 20 bases stayed unmatched. The CDR3 totals 18 residues. Germline values: CDR1 SGHKS, CDR2 YYEKEE (reference sequence). CDR3 region: CASNFILAAGTSADIQYF. For the CDR3, the DNA is TGTGCCAGCAACTTCATATTGGCTGCCGGGACTAGCGCAGACATTCAGTACTTC.

This clonotype appeared a few times. The chain recombines TRBV4-2 with TRBJ1-2; TRBD1 is a possible D gene (5 bases). The germline CDR1 and CDR2 sequences are LGHNA and YNFKEQ. The CDR3 sequence is 13 residues long. Between the trimmed V and J ends, which lost 1 base and 7 bases, there was a span of 10 bases. The CDR3 nucleotides are TGTGCCAGCAGCCAAGGAGGGGAACGTGGCTACACCTTC. This sequence encodes CASSQGGERGYTF.

V gene TRBV21-1 combines with J gene TRBJ2-1. TRBV21-1 is a listed pseudogene. The CDR3 spans 11 residues. CDR3 region: CASSNNDEQFF. CDR3 nucleotides: TGTGCCAGCAGCAATAACGATGAGCAGTTCTTC.

The rearrangement uses TRBV10-3 and TRBJ2-2, with 10 bases lining up with TRBD2. The CDR3 runs to 14 residues. Germline CDR1 is ENHRY and CDR2 is SYGVKD. After removal of 7 bases from V and 5 bases from J, the junction contained 4 bases not matched to a gene. CDR3 sequence: CAINPTSGTGELFF. The CDR3 DNA reads as TGTGCCATCAATCCGACTAGCGGGACCGGGGAGCTGTTTTTT.

This clonotype showed up just a few times. The V gene is TRBV12-3 or TRBV12-4, the J gene TRBJ2-5; 8 nucleotides match TRBD1. Losses at the gene ends were 3 bases for V and 8 bases for J; bases not matched to a gene: 5. This CDR3 is built from 13 residues. CDR3 region: CASSLETGDTQYF. The DNA of the CDR3 is TGTGCCAGCAGTTTGGAGACAGGGGATACCCAGTACTTC.

The rearrangement uses TRBV5-1 and TRBJ2-7, with 8 bases matching TRBD2. The trim removed 0 bases at V and 5 bases at J, leaving 7 bases unmatched. Looked up from germline, CDR1 is SGHRS and CDR2 is YFSETQ. This CDR3 region has 15 residues. The DNA for the CDR3 is TGCGCCAGCAGCTTGGGGAGCGGGGGTGCCCACGAGCAGTACGTC. Amino acid sequence: CASSLGSGGAHEQYV.

The chain uses TRBV29-1 and TRBJ1-2; D remains unclear. V gave up 3 bases and J gave up 4 bases, with 15 bases separating them. Per germline, CDR1 SQVTM and CDR2 ANQGSEA. This CDR3 comprises 14 residues. The DNA of the CDR3 is TGCAGCGTTGACACCGGGGTAAGCCTCTATGGCTACACCTTC. This translates into CSVDTGVSLYGYTF.

The V call is TRBV10-3, the J call TRBJ1-1; no firm D call. The CDR3 length is 16 residues. Germline values: CDR1 ENHRY, CDR2 SYGVKD. V gave up 1 base and J gave up 0 bases, with 12 bases separating them. DNA of the CDR3: TGTGCCATCAGTGAGTTTGGTGGTGGGGTGAACACTGAAGCTTTCTTT. Protein product: CAISEFGGGVNTEAFF.

This rearrangement joins TRBV7-9 to TRBJ1-2; tentatively, D is TRBD1 (6 bases). Trimming stripped 5 bases from V and 3 bases from J, with 16 bases between. The length of the CDR3 is 15 residues. Per the germline V gene, CDR1 is SEHNR and CDR2 is FQNEAQ (reference sequence). The CDR3, as DNA: TGTGCCAGCAGCCCCGGAACGGGGGGCTACTATGGCTACACCTTC. It specifies CASSPGTGGYYGYTF.

This clonotype came up a few times. The chain carries TRBV7-2 and TRBJ1-2; TRBD1 matches 7 bases. The CDR3 runs to 13 residues. V lost 3 bases, J lost 6 bases, and 4 bases stayed unmatched. CDR1 and CDR2 (germline): SGHTA, FQGNSA. The CDR3 here is CASSFRQGNGYTF. CDR3 sequence (DNA): TGTGCCAGCAGCTTTAGACAGGGCAATGGCTACACCTTC.

This clonotype was recorded at least ten times. The V gene is TRBV27, the J gene TRBJ2-3, with 13 bases matching TRBD2. There are 16 residues in the CDR3. Germline CDR1 MNHEY, CDR2 SMNVEV (reference sequence). The V gene end was trimmed by 4 bases and the J gene end by 5 bases; junction bases not matched to a gene: 6. The CDR3 spells CASSSTSGGAEDTQYF. As DNA, the CDR3 is TGTGCCAGCAGTTCCACTAGCGGGGGGGCAGAAGATACGCAGTATTTT.

This clonotype showed up just a few times. The V gene is TRBV4-3, the J gene TRBJ2-1, with 8 bases aligning to TRBD2. The CDR3 has 15 amino acids. Per the germline V gene, CDR1 is LGHNA and CDR2 is YSLEER. V lost 3 bases and J lost 6; bases outside the gene matches: 7. CDR3 bases: TGCGCCAGCAGCCATCCCGGGGGGGCCGTCAATGAGCAGTTCTTC. This sequence encodes CASSHPGGAVNEQFF.

There are many counts of this clonotype. V is TRBV2 and J is TRBJ2-2, with unresolved D. V was clipped by 8 bases and J by 2 bases, with 12 bases between them. Germline CDR1 is SNHLY and CDR2 is FYNNEI. The CDR3 consists of 14 residues. The CDR3 loop reads CASSETLNTGELFF. In DNA form, the CDR3 reads TGTGCCAGCTCCGAGACACTAAACACCGGGGAGCTGTTTTTT.

The chain carries TRBV20-1 and TRBJ1-1; 9 nucleotides agree with TRBD1. V lost 3 bases and J lost 3; bases outside the gene matches: 8. Germline V gives CDR1 DFQATT, CDR2 SNEGSKA (reference sequence). This CDR3 comprises 15 residues. CDR3 amino acids: CSASKSRDRDTEAFF. The CDR3 coding sequence is TGCAGTGCTAGCAAGTCCCGGGACAGGGACACTGAAGCTTTCTTT.

A few counts support this clonotype. The chain links TRBV12-3 or TRBV12-4 to TRBJ1-1, with TRBD1 identical over 10 bases. This CDR3 contains 12 residues. V lost 4 bases to trimming and J lost 10 bases; unmatched junction nucleotides: 3. The CDR3 nucleotides are TGTGCCAGCAGTTCCCGGGACAGGGGAGCTTTCTTT. Translating it yields CASSSRDRGAFF.

This clonotype was counted many times. This rearrangement joins TRBV5-1 to TRBJ2-1; no clear D. The V gene lost 0 bases and the J gene lost 5 bases, with 9 bases spanning the gap. The CDR3 is made up of 14 amino acids. The germline CDR1 and CDR2 sequences are SGHRS and YFSETQ. The CDR3 is CASSLAGRNNEQFF. The CDR3 region has the DNA TGCGCCAGCAGCTTGGCTGGAAGAAACAATGAGCAGTTCTTC.

J is TRBJ2-3 and V is TRBV7-7, with TRBD1 matching 9 bases. V lost 1 base to trimming and J lost 5 bases; unmatched junction nucleotides: 10. The germline gives CDR1 SSHAT, CDR2 FNYEAQ (reference sequence). This CDR3 comprises 17 residues. CDR3 bases: TGTGCCAGCAGCTTAGGCCTAGGACAGGGGTCGGGAGATACGCAGTATTTT. Translated, it gives CASSLGLGQGSGDTQYF.

This clonotype occurred a few times. This chain joins TRBV6-6 and TRBJ2-1; 15 bases are shared with TRBD2. CDR3 size: 21 residues. In germline, CDR1 is MNHNY, CDR2 SVGAGI (reference sequence). The V segment lost 0 bases and the J segment 0 bases; nucleotides outside the gene matches: 9. CDR3 residues: CASSYSKPGLAGGYSYNEQFF. CDR3 sequence (DNA): TGTGCCAGCAGTTACTCGAAACCGGGACTAGCGGGGGGCTACTCCTACAATGAGCAGTTCTTC.

There are a few counts of this clonotype. The rearrangement joins TRBV24-1 to TRBJ2-3; D assignment may be TRBD1 or TRBD2 (6 bases each). Germline V lookup: CDR1 KGHDR, CDR2 SFDVKD. CDR3 length equals 16 residues. V was clipped by 5 bases and J by 0 bases, with 14 bases between them. The CDR3 bases are TGTGCCACCAGTGGGGGCCCGGGGGCTAGCACAGATACGCAGTATTTT. Translating it yields CATSGGPGASTDTQYF.

This clonotype showed up just a few times. The J gene is TRBJ1-2, the V gene TRBV18, with 7 positions matching TRBD1. Per the germline V gene, CDR1 is KGHSH and CDR2 is LQKENI. This CDR3 has 16 amino acids. J was trimmed by 2 bases and V by 3 bases; bases with no gene match: 9. The CDR3 protein is CASSPRDSYLNYGYTF. The CDR3 region has the DNA TGTGCCAGCTCACCCCGGGACAGCTACTTGAACTATGGCTACACCTTC. The full variable domain, with the rest looked up from reference TRBV18 and TRBJ1-2, is NAGVMQNPRHLVRRRGQEARLRCSPMKGHSHVYWYRQLPEEGLKFMVYLQKENIIDESGMPKERFSAEFPKEGPSILRIQQVVRGDSAAYFCASSPRDSYLNYGYTFGSGTRLTVV.

In its sample, this clonotype was seen many times. The chain has TRBV20-1 and TRBJ2-3; TRBD1 might be the D (6 bases). CDR1 and CDR2 from the germline V gene are DFQATT and SNEGSKA (reference sequence). V shed 8 bases and J shed 7 bases, with 19 bases lying between them. The CDR3 runs to 13 residues. In DNA, the CDR3 is TGCAGTCCCCGGGACAAAACTGACTATACGCAGTATTTT. Translation gives CSPRDKTDYTQYF.

This clonotype has at least ten counts. The chain has TRBV5-1 and TRBJ1-2; maybe TRBD1 (5 bases). V was pared by 0 bases and J by 6 bases, with 15 bases between. Germline V CDR1 and CDR2: SGHRS, YFSETQ. The CDR3 is made up of 15 amino acids. This chain's CDR3 is CASSLEGRAMDGYTF. For the CDR3, the DNA is TGCGCCAGCAGCTTGGAAGGCAGGGCCATGGATGGCTACACCTTC.

CDR3 loop: CASSIERGSAIYGYTF. In DNA, the CDR3 is TGTGCCAGTAGTATTGAGCGAGGCTCCGCCATTTATGGCTACACCTTC. The chain couples TRBV19 to TRBJ1-2, with D unresolved. The germline V gene has CDR1 LNHDA and CDR2 SQIVND (reference sequence). V gave up 3 bases and J gave up 5 bases, with 19 bases separating them. The length of the CDR3 is 16 residues.

This clonotype was detected ten times or more. This sequence joins TRBV20-1 and TRBJ2-1; TRBD2 aligns across 8 bases. V trimming: 5 bases; J trimming: 6 bases; junction bases outside the gene matches: 9. CDR3 length: 14 residues. Germline CDR1 and CDR2: DFQATT and SNEGSKA (reference sequence). For the CDR3, the DNA is TGCAGTGCTCCGCGGAGTAGCGGGATCAATGAGCAGTTCTTC. Translating gives CSAPRSSGINEQFF.

The V call is TRBV2, the J call TRBJ2-7; TRBD1 matches at 8 bases. V trimming: 3 bases; J trimming: 4 bases; junction bases outside the gene matches: 8. Per germline, CDR1 SNHLY and CDR2 FYNNEI. This CDR3 has 15 amino acids. Here the CDR3 DNA reads TGTGCCAGCAGTGATAGTGCAGGGGGCGCGTACGAGCAGTACTTC. This sequence encodes CASSDSAGGAYEQYF.

The rearrangement uses TRBV28 and TRBJ2-3; D is undetermined. The V end was cut by 4 bases, the J end by 0 bases, with 8 bases between. Germline loops: CDR1 MDHEN, CDR2 SYDVKM. The CDR3 spans 14 residues. In nucleotides, the CDR3 is TGTGCCAGCAGTTCCCGGTCCAGCACAGATACGCAGTATTTT. Protein product: CASSSRSSTDTQYF.